This is a list of T cell receptor beta chains from one sample in a study of quantifying T cell responses using KT2 cells. TCRdb itself ran the UMI-ligation and nested PCR reads through MiXCR, one entry per CDR3 protein. The sample has 30,000 or so distinct CDR3 sequences; more than 7% are singletons. Input material: PBMCs spiked with cells of the T cell clone KT2. The origin of the receptors is a human donor. Each CDR3 is given with its conserved first and last residue. Fields, in order: clone size, V gene, CDR3 protein. Clone size appears in some rows only: once, few, many, or a class for an expanded clone.

clone_size: NA; v_call: TRBV10-2; cdr3_aa: CASSDGGWNNEQFF
clone_size: many; v_call: TRBV9; cdr3_aa: CASSTPSGNYNEQFF
clone_size: few; v_call: TRBV4-3; cdr3_aa: CASSQEHADYEQYF
clone_size: many; v_call: TRBV19; cdr3_aa: CASSQQGQANYGYTF
clone_size: NA; v_call: TRBV27; cdr3_aa: CASKIGFTTDTQYF
clone_size: few; v_call: TRBV2; cdr3_aa: CASSSPAGIQRETQYF
clone_size: many; v_call: TRBV2; cdr3_aa: CASTLDTLAGGQEQYF
clone_size: NA; v_call: TRBV6-6; cdr3_aa: CASSNSGVNNEQFF
clone_size: NA; v_call: TRBV14; cdr3_aa: CASSQLGGYNEQFF
clone_size: NA; v_call: TRBV18; cdr3_aa: CASSATENTEAFF
clone_size: many; v_call: TRBV7-2; cdr3_aa: CASRTGGRETQYF
clone_size: NA; v_call: TRBV9; cdr3_aa: CANDRRGQGGYNF
clone_size: NA; v_call: TRBV10-1; cdr3_aa: CASSESGGGAREQFF
clone_size: many; v_call: TRBV2; cdr3_aa: CASSEPGGRTGELFF
clone_size: many; v_call: TRBV4-2; cdr3_aa: CASSPAGTGGFNEQFF
clone_size: many; v_call: TRBV5-1; cdr3_aa: CASSPAPGQLDTEAFF
clone_size: many; v_call: TRBV12-3/TRBV12-4; cdr3_aa: CASSLNAAQYF
clone_size: few; v_call: TRBV5-5; cdr3_aa: CASSLGGNNSPLHF